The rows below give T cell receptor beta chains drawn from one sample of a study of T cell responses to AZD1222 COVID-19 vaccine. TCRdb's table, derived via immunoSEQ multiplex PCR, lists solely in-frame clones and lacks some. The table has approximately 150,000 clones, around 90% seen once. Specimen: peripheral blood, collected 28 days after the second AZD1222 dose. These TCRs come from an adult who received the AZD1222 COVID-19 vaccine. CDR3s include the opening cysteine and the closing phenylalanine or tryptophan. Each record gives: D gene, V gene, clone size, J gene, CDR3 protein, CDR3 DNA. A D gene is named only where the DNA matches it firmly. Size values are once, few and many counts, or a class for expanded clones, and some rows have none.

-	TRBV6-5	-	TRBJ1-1	CASSLMPMNTEAFF	TGTGCCAGCAGCCTGATGCCCATGAACACTGAAGCTTTCTTT
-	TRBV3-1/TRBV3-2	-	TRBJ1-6	CASRQGESYNSPLHF	TGTGCCAGCAGACAAGGGGAGTCCTATAATTCACCCCTCCACTTT
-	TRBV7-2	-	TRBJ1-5	CASSFSFSSGQPQHF	TGTGCCAGCAGCTTTAGCTTCAGTTCTGGTCAGCCCCAGCATTTT
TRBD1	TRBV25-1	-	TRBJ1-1	CASSELGQAEAFF	TGTGCCAGCAGTGAACTTGGACAGGCTGAAGCTTTCTTT
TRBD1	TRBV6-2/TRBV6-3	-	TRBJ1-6	CASSPPRPGQGNSPLHF	TGTGCCAGCAGCCCTCCCCGACCGGGACAGGGGAATTCACCCCTCCACTTT
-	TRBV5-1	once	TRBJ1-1	CASRSERTEAFF	TGCGCCAGCAGATCCGAGAGAACTGAAGCTTTCTTT
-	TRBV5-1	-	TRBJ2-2	CASSREVGELFF	TGCGCCAGCAGTCGCGAGGTCGGGGAGCTGTTTTTT
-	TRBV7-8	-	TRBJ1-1	CASSLGSQTEAFF	TGTGCCAGCAGCTTAGGATCGCAGACTGAAGCTTTCTTT
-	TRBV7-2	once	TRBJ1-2	CASSFITGRAHGYTF	TGTGCCAGCAGCTTCATAACAGGGAGGGCCCATGGCTACACCTTC
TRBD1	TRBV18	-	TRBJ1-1	CASSPPGQMKNTEAFF	TGTGCCAGCTCACCACCGGGACAGATGAAGAACACTGAAGCTTTCTTT
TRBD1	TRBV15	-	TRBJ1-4	CATSRDLAGGSNEKLFF	TGTGCCACCAGCAGAGATCTGGCAGGGGGCTCTAATGAAAAACTGTTTTTT
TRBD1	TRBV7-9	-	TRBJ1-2	CASSTSRTGLTYGYTF	TGTGCCAGCAGCACTAGCCGGACAGGGCTTACCTATGGCTACACCTTC
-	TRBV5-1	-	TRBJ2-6	CASSSGLGAETSGANVLTF	TGCGCCAGCAGCTCGGGGCTTGGGGCTGAAACCTCTGGGGCCAACGTCCTGACTTTC
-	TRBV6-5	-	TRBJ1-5	CASSLQGNQPQHF	TGTGCCAGCAGTCTACAGGGCAATCAGCCCCAGCATTTT
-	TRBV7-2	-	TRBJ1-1	CASSPSRGANTEAFF	TGTGCCAGCAGCCCTAGCCGAGGAGCGAACACTGAAGCTTTCTTT
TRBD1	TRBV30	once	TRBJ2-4	CAGIQGDKNIQYF	TGTGCCGGCATACAGGGGGACAAAAACATTCAGTACTTC